This entry features one T cell receptor beta chain sequence. This clone has a handful of counts. The antigen this receptor binds is unknown. No qualities accompany the bases; no much larger clone lies one base away. The time point label for this specimen denotes: baseline before first vaccination. The vaccinee samples were drawn from two UK trials, COV001 and COV002, one of which was a single-blind randomized controlled phase 2/3 trial testing AZD1222 (ChAdOx1 nCoV-19) in healthy adults. For TCRbeta chain sequencing, PBMC samples were collected from trial participants at day 0 and at day 28 after the second dose. The CDR3 regions of human TCRbeta chains were subjected to immunosequencing. The authors' analysis ran thus. TCRs in the repertoires were compared against a reference library of SARS-CoV-2-specific TCRs that had been generated with the MIRA antigen-specificity platform. Breadth meant the fraction of unique TCRs that were SARS-CoV-2-associated, whereas depth meant the fraction of total T cells that were SARS-CoV-2-associated. Using the MIRA data, every spike-specific TCR was mapped to the spike region that the TCR reacted to and assigned to either a CD4 or a CD8 class. Log10-transformed breadth and depth values were compared by one-way ANOVA with Sidak's multiple comparisons tests. Sourced from immuneACCESS, this table was stored by TCRdb with only in-frame sequences that have V and J called. A share of the clones is absent; for the studies checked, an unresolved V gene accounts for under half, and the remainder has no known explanation. The V and J calls and clone size come from that table; D and trimming were worked out from the DNA. The sample table records about 150,000 clones; approximately 85% of these occur just once. The ten top clones hold less than 9.5% of the sample.

The source of the sample is a study of T cell responses to AZD1222 COVID-19 vaccine (dated by TCRdb to about 2021). At the level of the whole study: AZD1222 recipients given second doses at about 4 weeks or at about 12 weeks were pooled, since spike-specific TCR depth and breadth were not found to differ between the two schedules. TCR sequencing was performed for 230 to 250 trial participants, of whom some 200 were given two doses of AZD1222 and approximately 26 were given two doses of MenACWY control vaccine. Trial participants were enrolled by age into 18-55, 56-69 and 70-plus year subgroups, with roughly 150, 30 and 60 TCR-sequenced participants respectively. Study-wide findings and limitations: Because no day 14 peak-response samples were available, the repertoires could be characterized only after the peak T cell response. The whole spike protein was spanned by vaccine-associated CD4 TCRs, and dominant responses were seen in regions 160-218 and 743-854. Epitopes outside the regions mutated in the B.1.351 and B.1.1.7 variants were reportedly recognized by nearly half of the unique spike-specific TCRs. Most participants were white British and females outnumbered males, and the authors suggested that clonal diversity may have been underestimated. Only a handful of AZD1222 recipients were SARS-CoV-2 seropositive at baseline, limiting conclusions about previously exposed vaccinees. In the small 56-69-year group, the increase in depth fell short of significance, most likely because of low power. A significant rise in spike-specific TCR breadth and depth was observed after two AZD1222 doses relative to day 0 and relative to MenACWY recipients.

Sequences SNHLY (CDR1) and FYNNEI (CDR2) are obtained from the germline V gene. The CDR3 starts with the cysteine, ends with the phenylalanine, and has 15 residues. CDR3 DNA is the only sequence kept; it has 45 bases, read in frame from the first base. V was cut back by 4 bases and J by 3 bases, leaving a gap of 15 bases between them. The sample was peripheral blood, taken on day 0 of AZD1222 vaccination. The rearranged segments are TRBV2 and TRBJ1-2; TRBD1 is a weak D gene call, 6 bases matching. This clonotype originated in an adult in good health. The bases are TGTGCCAGCAGTGCAGGTCAAGGGGGAGACTATGGCTACACCTTC. It is translated as CASSAGQGGDYGYTF.